This T cell receptor (beta chain) was documented in a study of blood T cells in healthy people across ages. Notes on the study in general: Expanded clonotype shifts may have been confounded, as the donors had an unknown CMV status.

The use of a sample-barcoded 5' primer and a J-beta primer mix characterized a second PCR of roughly 7 to 11 cycles. MiXCR, applied by TCRdb to the 5' RACE reads, yields one record per CDR3 protein. The table includes about 1.5 million distinct CDR3 sequences, 35% to 45% detected once. Concerning this clonotype itself: Its antigen is still unknown.

The sample was blood. This TCR was sampled from a woman aged 18-35 years in good health.

As DNA, the CDR3 is TGTGCCTGGAGTCAACCGGGAGGCTACGAGCAGTACTTC. Protein: CAWSQPGGYEQYF. The chain has TRBV30 and TRBJ2-7; 7 bases align to TRBD2. CDR1 is GTSNPN, CDR2 SVGIG, per germline (reference sequence). The V and J ends lost 2 bases and 3 bases, in that order; junction bases with no gene match: 4. This CDR3 has 13 residues.